The sequence of this T cell receptor beta chain was determined in a study of control samples from healthy donors and cancer patients. This CDR3 comprises 17 residues. J lost 5 bases, V lost 5 bases, and 10 bases had no gene match. Germline CDR1 MNHEY, CDR2 SMNVEV (reference sequence). Here immunoSEQ multiplex PCR was the method, and the copy in TCRdb shows in-frame clones only, minus some. This sample has roughly 55,000 clones, with 70% to 90% found just once. Only a few counts were recorded for this clone. The sequenced sample consisted of blood. The clonotype was recovered from a man over 45 in good health. V and J are TRBV27 and TRBJ2-3; TRBD2 agrees at 13 bases. The CDR3 DNA reads as TGTGCCAGCAGTCTTACCGGGACTAGCGGGACCGGAGATACGCAGTATTTT. It encodes CASSLTGTSGTGDTQYF.